A selection of T cell receptor beta chains follows, all from one sample in a study of human T cells and chemical hapten exposure. TCRdb ran MiXCR on the RACE reads and lists one entry per CDR3 protein. The sample lists roughly 90,000 distinct CDR3 sequences, around 10% occurring once. The specimen comprised whole blood, sampled in connection with sensitization to the hapten diphenylcyclopropenone (DPC). The receptors here all came from a middle-aged woman with alopecia areata. Some clones in this sample may be carry-over from other donors' samples. CDR3s include the opening cysteine and the closing phenylalanine or tryptophan. D genes are given only for firm matches. Some rows mark clone size as missing; the rest say once, few, many or name a class of expanded clone.

cdr3_nt,cdr3_aa,v_call,j_call,clone_size,d_call
TGTGCCAGCAGCTCGTTGACAGGGGGACCTAATGAAAAACTGTTTTTT,CASSSLTGGPNEKLFF,TRBV11-2,TRBJ1-4,-,TRBD1
TGCAGTGCTATTAAAAACATTCAGTACTTC,CSAIKNIQYF,TRBV20-1,TRBJ2-4,-,-
TGTGCCAGCAGCACCGGGACACGTCTACACACAGATACGCAGTATTTT,CASSTGTRLHTDTQYF,TRBV5-6,TRBJ2-3,-,-
TGTGCCAGCAGCCGAGAGGGACAGGGAAGGAACGAGCAGTACTTC,CASSREGQGRNEQYF,TRBV7-2,TRBJ2-7,-,TRBD1
TGCGCCAGCAGCCAAGATCTCCAAGACCCAGGGGGGGTTAACTATGGCTACACCTTC,CASSQDLQDPGGVNYGYTF,TRBV4-3,TRBJ1-2,-,TRBD1
TGTGCCAGCAATCAAGCAGGGGGCACCGGGGAGCTGTTTTTT,CASNQAGGTGELFF,TRBV12-3/TRBV12-4,TRBJ2-2,-,TRBD1
TGCGCCAGCAGGGGAGTAGTTTCCGAGGGGACCCCAGCCAAAAACATTCAGTACTTC,CASRGVVSEGTPAKNIQYF,TRBV4-1,TRBJ2-4,few,-
TGTGCCAGCTCTCGGCGGGGGGGCCCCTACGAGCAGTACTTC,CASSRRGGPYEQYF,TRBV2,TRBJ2-7,many,TRBD2
TGTGCCAGCAGTCCACATTATGACCGCACAGATACGCAGTATTTT,CASSPHYDRTDTQYF,TRBV28,TRBJ2-3,-,-
TGTGCCAGTCGACCCCTGGGCAGGGTTGGTAATTCACCCCTCCACTTT,CASRPLGRVGNSPLHF,TRBV19,TRBJ1-6,few,-
TGTGCCAGCAGCTCGCGGACAGCAGTCTCTGGAAACACCATATATTTT,CASSSRTAVSGNTIYF,TRBV7-8,TRBJ1-3,few,-
TGCAGTGCTAGTCTCCCCCAGGGTACAAATAATTCACCCCTCCACTTT,CSASLPQGTNNSPLHF,TRBV20-1,TRBJ1-6,many,-
TGTGCCAGCAGAAGAGACTACGAGCAGTACTTC,CASRRDYEQYF,TRBV28,TRBJ2-7,-,-
TGTGCCAGCAGCCATCAGTTGGCAGGGATCGCCTACGAGCAGTACTTC,CASSHQLAGIAYEQYF,TRBV3-1,TRBJ2-7,many,-
TGCGGAGCCTATTTAGCCCTGAACACTGAAGCTTTCTTT,CGAYLALNTEAFF,TRBV20-1,TRBJ1-1,many,-
TGTGCCAGCAGCTTAGATCGGTGGAGCTCTGGGGCCAACGTCCTGACTTTC,CASSLDRWSSGANVLTF,TRBV11-2,TRBJ2-6,few,-
TGTGCCAGCGCGTCCGGGACTGGCTCTGGAAACACCATATATTTT,CASASGTGSGNTIYF,TRBV9,TRBJ1-3,few,-
TGTGCCAGCAGTTTGGTCACCACAGATACGCAGTATTTT,CASSLVTTDTQYF,TRBV28,TRBJ2-3,few,-
TGTGCCAGCAGCTCCGTCAGAGGGGGCGAGCAGTACTTC,CASSSVRGGEQYF,TRBV11-3,TRBJ2-7,many,-
TGTGCCCCCTTCTCCGGACAGGACACAGATACGCAGTATTTT,CAPFSGQDTDTQYF,TRBV25-1,TRBJ2-3,few,TRBD1
TGTGCCAGTAGCACGGGACAGGGTTTTGAAAAACTGTTTTTT,CASSTGQGFEKLFF,TRBV19,TRBJ1-4,-,TRBD1
TGTGCCACCCCTAGCGGGGGAATCACAGATACGCAGTATTTT,CATPSGGITDTQYF,TRBV2,TRBJ2-3,many,TRBD2
TGTGCCAGCAAACAGGGGAAAGCTAACTATGGCTACACCTTC,CASKQGKANYGYTF,TRBV6-5,TRBJ1-2,many,TRBD1
TGTGCCAGCAGTTACTCGAAGGAACCTAACACCATATATTTT,CASSYSKEPNTIYF,TRBV6-6,TRBJ1-3,-,-